Listed below are T cell receptor beta chains from one sample, sequenced in a study of blood T cell repertoires in COVID-19. Assay: immunoSEQ multiplex PCR; the TCRdb copy retains only in-frame clones and omits some. Of about 76,000 clones in the sample, about 85% are singletons; the top ten hold approximately 11%. Material for sequencing was peripheral blood. All receptors derive from a man aged 60 to 75 with COVID-19, enrolled during active disease. Each CDR3 is given with its conserved first and last residue. A D gene is named only where the DNA matches it firmly.

D: .
V: TRBV5-4
CDR3: CASSIGGPLKVAGYTF

D: .
V: TRBV5-1
CDR3: CASSLSAVGAQSYEQYF

D: .
V: TRBV12-3/TRBV12-4
CDR3: CASRDSSNQPQHF

D: .
V: TRBV20-1
CDR3: CSGRSDNEQFF

D: .
V: TRBV5-5
CDR3: CASSPGLGGPYEQYF

D: .
V: TRBV6-5
CDR3: CASTGRGYGYTF

D: TRBD2
V: TRBV5-4
CDR3: CASSLPGRGLSTDTQYF

D: .
V: TRBV18
CDR3: CASSPIQGDTGELFF

D: TRBD1
V: TRBV9
CDR3: CASSVAPDRAGNTIYF

D: TRBD1
V: TRBV2
CDR3: CASSGTGPHGYTF

D: .
V: TRBV2
CDR3: CASRSQTYNSPLHF

D: TRBD2
V: TRBV5-1
CDR3: CASSLSPSGSVGELFF

D: TRBD1
V: TRBV3-1/TRBV3-2
CDR3: CASSQDYQGANYGYTF

D: TRBD1
V: TRBV6-1
CDR3: CASSEATGGREKLFF

D: TRBD1
V: TRBV18
CDR3: CASSPTGGNQPQHF

D: TRBD1
V: TRBV28
CDR3: CASSWDRGVADTQYF

D: TRBD1
V: TRBV28
CDR3: CASSFEPGQVDSYGYTF

D: TRBD2
V: TRBV7-9
CDR3: CASSFGLAGGDEQFF

D: TRBD1
V: TRBV7-3
CDR3: CASSLITGGVGNEQFF

D: .
V: TRBV6-5
CDR3: CASSSQIGGLWYF

D: .
V: TRBV21-1
CDR3: CASSDQGTGELFF

D: .
V: TRBV18
CDR3: CASSPRDMLQETQYF

D: .
V: TRBV18
CDR3: CASSPGLEQNTEAFF

D: TRBD1
V: TRBV18
CDR3: CASSIQTGEYEQYF

D: TRBD1
V: TRBV10-3
CDR3: CAITGTAANTEAFF

D: .
V: TRBV27
CDR3: CASSLIRGEKLFF

D: TRBD2
V: TRBV10-3
CDR3: CAISEAGANARVQFF

D: .
V: TRBV10-3
CDR3: CAISEWDNKYGYTF

D: TRBD1
V: TRBV19
CDR3: CASSDRVAYGYTF

D: TRBD1
V: TRBV29-1
CDR3: CSVGPGQITDTQYF

D: TRBD1
V: TRBV9
CDR3: CASGTGGGETQYF

D: TRBD1
V: TRBV11-2
CDR3: CASSFGQGVQGNEKLFF

D: .
V: TRBV4-1
CDR3: CASSQEYSSYEQYF

D: .
V: TRBV2
CDR3: CASSGTTILNEQYF

D: .
V: TRBV7-9
CDR3: CASSQVGDNSPLHF

D: .
V: TRBV28
CDR3: CASSGHSNSPLHF

D: .
V: TRBV28
CDR3: CASSPTPYGYTF

D: .
V: TRBV6-1
CDR3: CASSEEGNSQGKGNTIYF